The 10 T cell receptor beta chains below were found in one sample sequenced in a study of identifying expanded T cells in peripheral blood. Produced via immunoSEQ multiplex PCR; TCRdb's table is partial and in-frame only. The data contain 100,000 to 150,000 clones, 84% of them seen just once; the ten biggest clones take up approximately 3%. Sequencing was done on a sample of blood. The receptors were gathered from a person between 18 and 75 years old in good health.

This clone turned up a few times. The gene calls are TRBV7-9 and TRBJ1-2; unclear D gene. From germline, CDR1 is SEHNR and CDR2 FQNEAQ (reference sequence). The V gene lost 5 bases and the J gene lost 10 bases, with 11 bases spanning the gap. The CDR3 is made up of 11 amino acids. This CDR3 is CASSRVPDYTF. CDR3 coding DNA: TGTGCCAGCAGCCGCGTACCCGACTACACCTTC.

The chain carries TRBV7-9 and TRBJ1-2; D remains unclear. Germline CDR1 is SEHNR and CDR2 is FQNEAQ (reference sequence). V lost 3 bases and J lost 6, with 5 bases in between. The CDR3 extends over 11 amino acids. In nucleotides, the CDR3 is TGTGCCAGCAGCTTCGCTGATGGCTACACCTTC. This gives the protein CASSFADGYTF.

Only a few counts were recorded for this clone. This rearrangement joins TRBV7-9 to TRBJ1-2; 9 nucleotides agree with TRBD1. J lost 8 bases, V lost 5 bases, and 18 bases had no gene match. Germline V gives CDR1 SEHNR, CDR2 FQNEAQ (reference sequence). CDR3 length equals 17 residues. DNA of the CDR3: TGTGCCAGCAGCCGGAGCCCAGGCCGGGACAGGGTACAGGGCTACACCTTC. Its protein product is CASSRSPGRDRVQGYTF.

The CDR3 DNA follows: TGTGCCTGGAGGGCGCCGGGCCTTTCCTACGAGCAGTACTTC. It encodes CAWRAPGLSYEQYF. The chain joins TRBV30 to TRBJ2-7; D is unclear. Germline V gene lookup returns CDR1 GTSNPN and CDR2 SVGIG (reference sequence). This CDR3 has 14 residues. The V end was cut by 3 bases, the J end by 1 base, with 13 bases between.

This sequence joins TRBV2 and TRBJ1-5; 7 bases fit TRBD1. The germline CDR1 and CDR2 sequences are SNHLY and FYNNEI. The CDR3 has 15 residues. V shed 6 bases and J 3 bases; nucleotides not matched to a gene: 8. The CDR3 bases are TGTGCCAGCAGGGGAATCAGGGGGATCAATCAGCCCCAGCATTTT. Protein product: CASRGIRGINQPQHF.

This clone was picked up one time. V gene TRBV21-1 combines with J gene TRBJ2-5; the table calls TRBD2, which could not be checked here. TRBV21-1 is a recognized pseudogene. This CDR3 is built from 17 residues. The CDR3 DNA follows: TGTGCCAGCAGCAAAGTGATAAGGAGACTAGCGGAAGAGACCCAGTACTTC. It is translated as CASSKVIRRLAEETQYF.

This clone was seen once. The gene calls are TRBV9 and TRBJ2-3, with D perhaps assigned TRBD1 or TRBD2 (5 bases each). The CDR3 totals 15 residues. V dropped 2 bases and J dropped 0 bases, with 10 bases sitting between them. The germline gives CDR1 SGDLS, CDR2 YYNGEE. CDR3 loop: CASSVSGLSTDTQYF. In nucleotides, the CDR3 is TGTGCCAGCAGCGTCTCGGGGCTTAGCACAGATACGCAGTATTTT.

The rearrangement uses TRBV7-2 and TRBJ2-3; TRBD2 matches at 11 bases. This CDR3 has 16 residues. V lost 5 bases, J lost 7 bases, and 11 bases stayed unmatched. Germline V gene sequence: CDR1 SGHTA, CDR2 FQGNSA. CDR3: CASSPEWASGRNTQYF. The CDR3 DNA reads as TGTGCCAGCAGCCCCGAATGGGCTAGCGGGAGGAATACGCAGTATTTT.

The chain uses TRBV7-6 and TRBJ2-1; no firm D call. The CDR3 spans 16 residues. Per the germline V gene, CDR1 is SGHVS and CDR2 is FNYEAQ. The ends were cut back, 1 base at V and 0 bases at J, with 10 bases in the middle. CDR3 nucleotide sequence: TGTGCCAGCAGCTTAGATATGTTACCCTCCTACAATGAGCAGTTCTTC. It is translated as CASSLDMLPSYNEQFF.

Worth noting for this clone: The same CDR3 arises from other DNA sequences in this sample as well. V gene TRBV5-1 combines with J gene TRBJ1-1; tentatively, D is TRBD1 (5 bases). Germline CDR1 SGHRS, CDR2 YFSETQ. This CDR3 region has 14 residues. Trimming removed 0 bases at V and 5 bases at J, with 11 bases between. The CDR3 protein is CASSLGQGGTEAFF. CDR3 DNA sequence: TGCGCCAGCAGCTTGGGCCAGGGCGGAACTGAAGCTTTCTTT.